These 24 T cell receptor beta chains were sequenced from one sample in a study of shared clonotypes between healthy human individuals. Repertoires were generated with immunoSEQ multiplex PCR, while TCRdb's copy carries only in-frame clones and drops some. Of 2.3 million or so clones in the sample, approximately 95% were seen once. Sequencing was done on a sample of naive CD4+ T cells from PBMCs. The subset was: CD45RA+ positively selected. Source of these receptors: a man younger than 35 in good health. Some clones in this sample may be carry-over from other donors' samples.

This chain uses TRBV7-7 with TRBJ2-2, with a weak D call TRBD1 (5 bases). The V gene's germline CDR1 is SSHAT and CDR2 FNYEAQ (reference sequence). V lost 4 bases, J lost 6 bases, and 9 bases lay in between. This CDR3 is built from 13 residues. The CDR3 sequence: CASSSGPPGELFF. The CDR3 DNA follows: TGTGCCAGCAGCTCAGGGCCGCCCGGGGAGCTGTTTTTT.

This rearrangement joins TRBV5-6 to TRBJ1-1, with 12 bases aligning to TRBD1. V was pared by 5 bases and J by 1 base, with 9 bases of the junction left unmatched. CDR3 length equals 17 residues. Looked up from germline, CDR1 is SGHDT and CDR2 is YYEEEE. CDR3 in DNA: TGTGCCAGCAGAAGGGACAGGGGGCAAGCGGAGAACACTGAAGCTTTCTTT. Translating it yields CASRRDRGQAENTEAFF.

CDR3 protein: CASSQAPPDEQYF. DNA of the CDR3: TGCGCCAGCAGCCAAGCCCCCCCGGACGAGCAGTACTTC. The V call is TRBV4-1, the J call TRBJ2-7, with D hard to call. The germline V gene encodes CDR1 MGHRA and CDR2 YSYEKL. V was shortened by 1 base and J by 5 bases, with 9 bases between the two germline ends. The CDR3 covers 13 residues.

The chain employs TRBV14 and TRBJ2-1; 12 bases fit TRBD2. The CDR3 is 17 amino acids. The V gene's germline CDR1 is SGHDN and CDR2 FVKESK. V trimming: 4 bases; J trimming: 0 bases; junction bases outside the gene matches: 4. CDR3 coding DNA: TGTGCCAGCAGCCCTCGACTAGCGGGGGTCTCCTACAATGAGCAGTTCTTC. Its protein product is CASSPRLAGVSYNEQFF.

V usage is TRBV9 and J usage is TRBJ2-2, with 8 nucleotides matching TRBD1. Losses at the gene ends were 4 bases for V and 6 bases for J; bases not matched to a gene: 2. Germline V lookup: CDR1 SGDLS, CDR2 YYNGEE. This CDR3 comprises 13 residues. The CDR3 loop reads CASSSGQAGELFF. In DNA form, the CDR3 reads TGTGCCAGCAGCTCGGGACAGGCCGGGGAGCTGTTTTTT.

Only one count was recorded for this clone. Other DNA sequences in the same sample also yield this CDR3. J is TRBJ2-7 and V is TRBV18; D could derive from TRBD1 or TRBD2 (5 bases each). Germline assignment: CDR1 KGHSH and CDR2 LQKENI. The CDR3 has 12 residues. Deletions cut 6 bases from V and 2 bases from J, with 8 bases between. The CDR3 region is CASSPGPYEQYF. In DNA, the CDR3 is TGTGCCAGCTCCCCGGGACCCTACGAGCAGTACTTC.

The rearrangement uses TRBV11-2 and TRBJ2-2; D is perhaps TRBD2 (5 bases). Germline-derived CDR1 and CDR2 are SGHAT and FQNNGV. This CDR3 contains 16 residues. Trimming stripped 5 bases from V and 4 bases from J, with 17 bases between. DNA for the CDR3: TGTGCCAGCAGCAAGATGGAGGCGCTAGGCACCGGGGAGCTGTTTTTT. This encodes CASSKMEALGTGELFF.

The CDR3 DNA reads TGCAGCGTTGCCCCCAAACAGGGTCTGAACACTGAAGCTTTCTTT. Its protein is CSVAPKQGLNTEAFF. The V call is TRBV29-1, the J call TRBJ1-1; D perhaps matches TRBD1 (6 bases). Germline CDR1 SQVTM, CDR2 ANQGSEA. Trimming removed 4 bases from V and 0 bases from J, with 15 bases in between. This CDR3 is built from 15 residues.

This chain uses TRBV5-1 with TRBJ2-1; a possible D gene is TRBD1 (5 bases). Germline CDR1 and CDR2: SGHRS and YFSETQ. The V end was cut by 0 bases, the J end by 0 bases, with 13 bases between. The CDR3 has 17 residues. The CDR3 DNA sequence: TGCGCCAGCAGCTTGGGGCAGGGTGGTAGCTCCTACAATGAGCAGTTCTTC. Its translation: CASSLGQGGSSYNEQFF.

CDR3: CASSPGGGFREKLFF. The DNA of the CDR3 is TGTGCCAGCAGCCCGGGAGGGGGGTTTCGTGAAAAACTGTTTTTT. The chain links TRBV28 to TRBJ1-4; perhaps TRBD1 as D (6 bases). Trimming left V 6 bases short and J 7 bases short, with 18 bases between. The CDR3 covers 15 residues. Germline CDR1 MDHEN, CDR2 SYDVKM.

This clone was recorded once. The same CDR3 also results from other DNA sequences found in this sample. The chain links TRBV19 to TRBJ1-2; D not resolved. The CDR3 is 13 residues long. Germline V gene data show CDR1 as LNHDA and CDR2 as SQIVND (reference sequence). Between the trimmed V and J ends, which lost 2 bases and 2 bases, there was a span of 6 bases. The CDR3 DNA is TGTGCCAGTAGTATACAACCAAACTATGGCTACACCTTC. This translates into CASSIQPNYGYTF.

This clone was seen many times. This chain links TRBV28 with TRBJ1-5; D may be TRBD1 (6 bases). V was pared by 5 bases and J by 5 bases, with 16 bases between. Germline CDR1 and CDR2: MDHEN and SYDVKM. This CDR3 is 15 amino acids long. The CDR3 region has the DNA TGTGCCAGCAGTATTGCCGGGACACCTGATCAGCCCCAGCATTTT. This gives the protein CASSIAGTPDQPQHF.

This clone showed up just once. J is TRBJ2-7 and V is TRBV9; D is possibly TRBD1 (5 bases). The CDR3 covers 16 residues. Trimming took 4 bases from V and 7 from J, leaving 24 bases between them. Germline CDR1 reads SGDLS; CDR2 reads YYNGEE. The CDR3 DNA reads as TGTGCCAGCAGCCTGAGCCTAGGACACCCGGGTATGGAGCAGTACTTC. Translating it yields CASSLSLGHPGMEQYF.

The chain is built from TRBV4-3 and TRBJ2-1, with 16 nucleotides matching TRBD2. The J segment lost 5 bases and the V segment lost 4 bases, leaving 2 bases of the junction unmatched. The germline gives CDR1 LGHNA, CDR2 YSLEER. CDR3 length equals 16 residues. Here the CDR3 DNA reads TGCGCCAGCAGCCGGGGACTAGCGGGAGGGAACAATGAGCAGTTCTTC. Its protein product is CASSRGLAGGNNEQFF.

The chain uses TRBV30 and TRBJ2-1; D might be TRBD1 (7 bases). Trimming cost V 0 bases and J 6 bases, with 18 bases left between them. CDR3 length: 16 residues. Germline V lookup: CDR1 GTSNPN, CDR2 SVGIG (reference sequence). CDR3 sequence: CAWSVIPGGTGNEQFF. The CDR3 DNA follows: TGTGCCTGGAGTGTAATCCCAGGGGGGACCGGCAATGAGCAGTTCTTC.

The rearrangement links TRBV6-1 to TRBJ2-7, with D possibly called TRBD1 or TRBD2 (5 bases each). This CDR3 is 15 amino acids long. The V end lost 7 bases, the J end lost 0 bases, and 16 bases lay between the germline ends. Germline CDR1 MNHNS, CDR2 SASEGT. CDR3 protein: CASTPRGPRSYEQYF. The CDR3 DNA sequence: TGTGCCAGCACCCCTAGGGGACCCCGCTCCTACGAGCAGTACTTC.

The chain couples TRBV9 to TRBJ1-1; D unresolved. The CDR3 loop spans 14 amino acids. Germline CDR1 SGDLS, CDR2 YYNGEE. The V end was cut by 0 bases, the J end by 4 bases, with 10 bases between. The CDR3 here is CASSVVGFGTEAFF. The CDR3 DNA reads TGTGCCAGCAGCGTAGTAGGGTTTGGCACTGAAGCTTTCTTT.

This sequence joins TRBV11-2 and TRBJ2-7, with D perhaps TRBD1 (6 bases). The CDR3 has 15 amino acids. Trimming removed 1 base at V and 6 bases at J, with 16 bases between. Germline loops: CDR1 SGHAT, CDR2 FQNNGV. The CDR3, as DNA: TGTGCCAGCAGCTTAGCGTTCAGGGGAGAGGGCGAGCAGTACTTC. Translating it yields CASSLAFRGEGEQYF.

The CDR3 DNA reads TGTGCCAGCAGCTTAGATTGGCGGGAGGGCCGTGAGCAGTTCTTC. It encodes CASSLDWREGREQFF. The V and J genes are TRBV7-2 and TRBJ2-1; 9 bases align to TRBD2. Germline-derived CDR1 and CDR2 are SGHTA and FQGNSA. With V trimmed by 1 base and J by 9 bases, 7 bases remained unmatched. CDR3 size: 15 residues.

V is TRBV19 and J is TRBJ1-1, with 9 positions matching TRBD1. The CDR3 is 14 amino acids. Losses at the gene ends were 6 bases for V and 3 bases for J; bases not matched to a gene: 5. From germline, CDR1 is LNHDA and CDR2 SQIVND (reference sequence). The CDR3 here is CASSTGGADTEAFF. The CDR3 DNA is TGTGCCAGTAGCACAGGGGGCGCGGACACTGAAGCTTTCTTT.

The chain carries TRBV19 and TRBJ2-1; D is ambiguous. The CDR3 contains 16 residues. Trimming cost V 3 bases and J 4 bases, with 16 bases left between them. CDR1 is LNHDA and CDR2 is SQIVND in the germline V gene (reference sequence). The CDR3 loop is CASSIPGDPFYNEQFF. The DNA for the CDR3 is TGTGCCAGTAGTATCCCCGGAGACCCCTTTTACAATGAGCAGTTCTTC.

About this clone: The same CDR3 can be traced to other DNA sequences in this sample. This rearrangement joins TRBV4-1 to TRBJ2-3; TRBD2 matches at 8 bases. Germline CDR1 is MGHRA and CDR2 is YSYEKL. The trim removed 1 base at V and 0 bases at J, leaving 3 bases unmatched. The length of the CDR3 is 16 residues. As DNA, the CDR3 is TGCGCCAGCAGCCAAGGAGGCGGGAGGAGCACAGATACGCAGTATTTT. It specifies CASSQGGGRSTDTQYF.

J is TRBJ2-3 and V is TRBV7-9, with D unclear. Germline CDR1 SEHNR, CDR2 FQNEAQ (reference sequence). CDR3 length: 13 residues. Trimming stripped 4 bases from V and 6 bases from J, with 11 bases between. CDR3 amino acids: CASSSTAVDTQYF. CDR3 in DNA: TGTGCCAGCAGCTCCACTGCGGTGGATACGCAGTATTTT.

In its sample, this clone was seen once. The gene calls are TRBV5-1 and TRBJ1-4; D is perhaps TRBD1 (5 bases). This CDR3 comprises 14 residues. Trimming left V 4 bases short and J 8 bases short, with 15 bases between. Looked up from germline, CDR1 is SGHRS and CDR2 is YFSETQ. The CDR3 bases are TGCGCCAGCAGCCGTTCCGGGGCAAACGAAAAACTGTTTTTT. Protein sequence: CASSRSGANEKLFF.